These 2 T cell receptor beta chains were all obtained from the same sample, sequenced in a study of response to subunit inactivated influenza vaccine. TCRdb re-called the RT-PCR reads through MiXCR, storing one row per CDR3 protein. The sample lists 650,000 to 800,000 distinct CDR3 sequences, around 14% occurring once. The sample consisted of PBMCs from blood, taken 14 to 15 days before vaccination. The receptors stem from a man aged 50-60 years who received an inactivated influenza vaccine.

In its sample, this clonotype was seen a few times. V gene TRBV12-3 or TRBV12-4 combines with J gene TRBJ2-1; D is unresolved. V lost 0 bases and J 7 bases, leaving 13 bases between the germline ends. This CDR3 has 15 amino acids. The CDR3 bases are TGTGCCAGCAGTTTAGCGCTTGGAGCAGTGAATGAGCAGTTCTTC. Translating gives CASSLALGAVNEQFF.

Here the CDR3 reads CATRSLATGELFF. Here the CDR3 DNA reads TGTGCCACCAGGTCTCTAGCCACCGGGGAGCTGTTTTTT. This sequence joins TRBV24-1 and TRBJ2-2; possibly TRBD2 for D (5 bases). The CDR3 consists of 13 residues. The V and J ends lost 7 bases and 4 bases respectively, with 9 bases between them. Germline lookup yields CDR1 KGHDR and CDR2 SFDVKD.